Listed below are T cell receptor beta chains from one sample, sequenced in a study of blood T cell repertoires in COVID-19. Libraries were prepared by immunoSEQ multiplex PCR; TCRdb keeps only in-frame clonotypes and omits some of them. Of 70,000 to 85,000 clones in the sample, roughly 84% were seen once. The sequencing input was peripheral blood. These receptor sequences come from a woman of 80 years or more in a cohort sampled during active or convalescent COVID-19. Both conserved end residues are part of each CDR3. A D gene is named only where the DNA matches it firmly. The size entry is marked missing in some rows and otherwise reads once, few, many or a size class.

cdr3_aa cdr3_nt j_call v_call clone_size cdr3_length d_call
CASSLPGQGASYGYTF TGTGCCAGCAGCTTACCCGGACAGGGGGCTTCATATGGCTACACCTTC TRBJ1-2 TRBV5-4 - 16 TRBD1
CASSSGLLRYNEQFF TGTGCCAGCAGCTCGGGACTCCTCCGCTACAATGAGCAGTTCTTC TRBJ2-1 TRBV11-3 - 15 -
CASSIQKQETQYF TGTGCCAGTAGTATACAGAAACAAGAGACCCAGTACTTC TRBJ2-5 TRBV19 - 13 -
CASSFPGNTGELFF TGTGCCAGCAGCTTTCCGGGAAACACCGGGGAGCTGTTTTTT TRBJ2-2 TRBV5-4 - 14 -
CASSQTGGRGNSPLHF TGTGCCAGCAGCCAAACGGGGGGCCGGGGGAATTCACCCCTCCACTTT TRBJ1-6 TRBV3-1/TRBV3-2 - 16 -
CASSGEGPGELFF TGTGCCAGCAGCGGAGAGGGGCCCGGGGAGCTGTTTTTT TRBJ2-2 TRBV7-8 few 13 -
CASSDSKLAGGYTF TGTGCCAGCAGCGACTCAAAACTAGCGGGAGGCTACACCTTC TRBJ1-2 TRBV2 - 14 -
CASSPGGYDGYTF TGTGCCAGCAGCCCAGGGGGCTATGATGGCTACACCTTC TRBJ1-2 TRBV11-1 - 13 TRBD1
CAIVRQGRYGYTF TGTGCCATCGTCCGACAGGGTCGCTATGGCTACACCTTC TRBJ1-2 TRBV28 - 13 TRBD1
CAITSDRAYGYTF TGTGCCATCACCAGCGACAGGGCCTATGGCTACACCTTC TRBJ1-2 TRBV10-3 - 13 TRBD1
CASSFGSGAPGLNSPLHF TGTGCCAGCAGTTTCGGCTCGGGAGCCCCGGGATTAAATTCACCCCTCCACTTT TRBJ1-6 TRBV27 - 18 -
CATENSGTNEQFF TGTGCCACCGAGAATAGCGGGACCAATGAGCAGTTCTTC TRBJ2-1 TRBV24-1 - 13 TRBD2
CASRDRAGNQPQHF TGTGCCAGCAGAGACAGGGCAGGCAATCAGCCCCAGCATTTT TRBJ1-5 TRBV6-5 - 14 TRBD1
CASSLLAEETQYF TGTGCCAGCAGCTTACTAGCGGAAGAGACCCAGTACTTC TRBJ2-5 TRBV7-3 - 13 TRBD2
CASNSFLAGDNNEQFF TGTGCCAGCAACTCCTTCCTAGCGGGAGACAACAATGAGCAGTTCTTC TRBJ2-1 TRBV7-8 - 16 TRBD2
CASSLGSGRVYEQYF TGTGCCAGCAGCTTAGGTTCAGGCCGCGTCTACGAGCAGTACTTC TRBJ2-7 TRBV7-6 - 15 -
CASSSPGGVGNTIYF TGTGCCAGCAGCTCGCCCGGGGGAGTAGGAAACACCATATATTTT TRBJ1-3 TRBV7-9 - 15 -
CASSEQGRYEKLFF TGTGCCAGCAGTGAACAGGGTCGATATGAAAAACTGTTTTTT TRBJ1-4 TRBV25-1 - 14 -
CALSRSGNTIYF TGTGCCCTCAGTCGCTCTGGAAACACCATATATTTT TRBJ1-3 TRBV27 - 12 -
CASSLRVGEKLFF TGTGCCAGCAGTTTAAGAGTGGGCGAAAAACTGTTTTTT TRBJ1-4 TRBV28 - 13 -
CASSLGFSGIQPLF TGCGCCAGCAGCTTGGGGTTTAGCGGGATCCAACCCCTCTTC TRBJ2-1 TRBV5-1 once 14 TRBD2
CASRGTGEAQPQHF TGTGCCAGCAGAGGGACAGGGGAGGCTCAGCCCCAGCATTTT TRBJ1-5 TRBV2 - 14 TRBD1
CSASHGQTNSPLHF TGCAGTGCTAGTCACGGACAGACTAATTCACCCCTCCACTTT TRBJ1-6 TRBV20-1 - 14 -
CASSKGGRTAYNEQFF TGTGCCAGCAGCAAAGGTGGGAGAACTGCTTACAATGAGCAGTTCTTC TRBJ2-1 TRBV21-1 - 16 -
CASSECEGACTQYF TGTGCCAGCAGTGAATGTGAGGGAGCTTGTACGCAGTATTTT TRBJ2-3 TRBV2 - 14 -
CASSHIAGNTIYF TGTGCCAGCAGCCATATTGCTGGAAACACCATATATTTT TRBJ1-3 TRBV3-1/TRBV3-2 - 13 -
CATGSAGNTIYF TGTGCCACCGGGTCGGCTGGAAACACCATATATTTT TRBJ1-3 TRBV6-5 - 12 -
CASSLLRADAVF TGTGCCAGCAGCCTTTTGAGGGCGGATGCGGTTTTT TRBJ2-3 TRBV12-3/TRBV12-4 - 12 -
CASSGQGRSNQPQHF TGTGCCAGCAGTGGCCAGGGAAGGAGCAATCAGCCCCAGCATTTT TRBJ1-5 TRBV2 - 15 -
CASSLRGQGRDYGYTF TGTGCCAGCAGTTTAAGGGGACAGGGGAGGGACTATGGCTACACCTTC TRBJ1-2 TRBV27 - 16 TRBD1
CASSLVVLGTGGGYTF TGTGCCAGCAGCTTAGTAGTCTTAGGGACAGGGGGCGGCTACACCTTC TRBJ1-2 TRBV7-2 - 16 TRBD1
CASSARDSGANVLTF TGTGCCAGCAGCGCCCGGGATTCTGGGGCCAACGTCCTGACTTTC TRBJ2-6 TRBV9 - 15 -
CASSSGQVNTEAFF TGTGCCAGCAGCTCCGGACAGGTAAACACTGAAGCTTTCTTT TRBJ1-1 TRBV7-3 - 14 TRBD1
CASSSAQGSGNTIYF TGCGCCAGCAGCAGCGCGCAGGGATCTGGAAACACCATATATTTT TRBJ1-3 TRBV5-1 - 15 -
CASSKKAGGEKLFF TGTGCCAGCAGCAAAAAGGCAGGGGGTGAAAAACTGTTTTTT TRBJ1-4 TRBV21-1 - 14 -
CASSSDRGVQTQYF TGTGCCAGCAGCAGCGACAGGGGTGTGCAGACCCAGTACTTC TRBJ2-5 TRBV11-3 - 14 TRBD1
CASSLRISVSAYNEQFF TGTGCCAGCAGTTTGAGGATCTCAGTTTCGGCCTACAATGAGCAGTTCTTC TRBJ2-1 TRBV28 once 17 -
CASSLDVASTYEQYF TGTGCCAGCAGCTTAGATGTGGCTAGCACCTACGAGCAGTACTTC TRBJ2-7 TRBV11-2 - 15 -
CASSAGQIYEQYF TGTGCCAGCAGCGCGGGACAGATCTACGAGCAGTACTTC TRBJ2-7 TRBV7-6 - 13 -
CASISDVGAFF TGTGCCAGCATATCCGATGTCGGGGCTTTCTTT TRBJ1-1 TRBV6-6 - 11 -
CARSQNRGDGYTF TGTGCCAGAAGCCAAAACAGGGGGGATGGCTACACCTTC TRBJ1-2 TRBV5-3 - 13 TRBD1